A selection of T cell receptor beta chains follows, all from one sample in a study of blood T cell repertoires in COVID-19. Here immunoSEQ multiplex PCR was the method, and the copy in TCRdb shows in-frame clones only, minus some. The sample consists of 100,000 to 150,000 clones, approximately 81% of them appearing once. The sequencing sample was made of peripheral blood. These receptors came from a woman in her thirties who had recovered from COVID-19. Both conserved end residues are part of each CDR3. Each record gives: V gene, clone size, J gene, CDR3 length, D gene, CDR3 DNA, CDR3 protein. A D gene is named only where the DNA matches it firmly. The listing skips clone size in some rows; elsewhere it reads once, few, many or a size class.

v_call: TRBV13
clone_size: -
j_call: TRBJ2-5
cdr3_length: 17
d_call: TRBD2
cdr3_nt: TGTGCCAGCAGCCTACGTGGGGATAGCGGGAACCAAGAGACCCAGTACTTC
cdr3_aa: CASSLRGDSGNQETQYF

v_call: TRBV2
clone_size: -
j_call: TRBJ1-3
cdr3_length: 16
d_call: -
cdr3_nt: TGTGCCAGCAGTGAACCATACGGGGGAACTGGAAACACCATATATTTT
cdr3_aa: CASSEPYGGTGNTIYF

v_call: TRBV7-9
clone_size: -
j_call: TRBJ2-1
cdr3_length: 15
d_call: TRBD1
cdr3_nt: TGTGCCAGCAGCCCCGGGACAGGGAGCCACAATGAGCAGTTCTTC
cdr3_aa: CASSPGTGSHNEQFF

v_call: TRBV19
clone_size: -
j_call: TRBJ2-2
cdr3_length: 15
d_call: -
cdr3_nt: TGTGCCAGTAGTACCTATCAGGGGCACACCGGGGAGCTGTTTTTT
cdr3_aa: CASSTYQGHTGELFF

v_call: TRBV5-1
clone_size: -
j_call: TRBJ2-1
cdr3_length: 15
d_call: TRBD2
cdr3_nt: TGCGCCAGCAGCTTGGTGACTAGCGGGAGCCATGAGCAGTTCTTC
cdr3_aa: CASSLVTSGSHEQFF

v_call: TRBV29-1
clone_size: -
j_call: TRBJ2-1
cdr3_length: 17
d_call: TRBD2
cdr3_nt: TGCAGCGTTGAAGAGAAACTAGCGGGGGGGAAAGGGAATGAGCAGTTCTTC
cdr3_aa: CSVEEKLAGGKGNEQFF

v_call: TRBV5-4
clone_size: -
j_call: TRBJ2-5
cdr3_length: 15
d_call: -
cdr3_nt: TGTGCCAGCAGCTTGGCCAGGCAGTCCCAAGAGACCCAGTACTTC
cdr3_aa: CASSLARQSQETQYF

v_call: TRBV5-1
clone_size: -
j_call: TRBJ2-7
cdr3_length: 16
d_call: TRBD1
cdr3_nt: TGCGCCAGCAGCGATCATCCGGGACAGACTTATTACGAGCAGTACTTC
cdr3_aa: CASSDHPGQTYYEQYF

v_call: TRBV10-2
clone_size: -
j_call: TRBJ1-1
cdr3_length: 13
d_call: -
cdr3_nt: TGCGCCAGCAGTGTGGAGGTGAACACTGAAGCTTTCTTT
cdr3_aa: CASSVEVNTEAFF

v_call: TRBV30
clone_size: -
j_call: TRBJ1-1
cdr3_length: 13
d_call: -
cdr3_nt: TGTGCCTGGACGAACCGACAGACCTCTGAAGCTTTCTTT
cdr3_aa: CAWTNRQTSEAFF

v_call: TRBV19
clone_size: -
j_call: TRBJ2-3
cdr3_length: 16
d_call: TRBD2
cdr3_nt: TGTGCCAGTAGTTTGCTAGCGGGAGGGGGTACAGATACGCAGTATTTT
cdr3_aa: CASSLLAGGGTDTQYF

v_call: TRBV9
clone_size: -
j_call: TRBJ1-1
cdr3_length: 14
d_call: -
cdr3_nt: TGTGCCAGCAGTCAGACAGAGATGAACACTGAAGCTTTCTTT
cdr3_aa: CASSQTEMNTEAFF

v_call: TRBV6-1
clone_size: once
j_call: TRBJ1-5
cdr3_length: 16
d_call: -
cdr3_nt: TGTGCCAGCAGTGCCCCTCGGAGATATAGCAATCAGCCCCAGCATTTT
cdr3_aa: CASSAPRRYSNQPQHF

v_call: TRBV19
clone_size: -
j_call: TRBJ2-1
cdr3_length: 13
d_call: -
cdr3_nt: TGTGCCAGTAGCCCGGGATGGGTGAATGAGCAGTTCTTC
cdr3_aa: CASSPGWVNEQFF

v_call: TRBV11-2
clone_size: -
j_call: TRBJ2-5
cdr3_length: 14
d_call: TRBD1
cdr3_nt: TGTGCCAGCAGCTACTCGACAGGGAAAGAGACCCAGTACTTC
cdr3_aa: CASSYSTGKETQYF

v_call: TRBV9
clone_size: -
j_call: TRBJ2-7
cdr3_length: 16
d_call: -
cdr3_nt: TGTGCCAGCAGCGTGGGCGGGACGGGGAGCGAGGGTGAGCAGTACTTC
cdr3_aa: CASSVGGTGSEGEQYF

v_call: TRBV12-5
clone_size: once
j_call: TRBJ1-5
cdr3_length: 17
d_call: TRBD1
cdr3_nt: TGTGCTAGTGGTTTGGGAACCGGGACAGGGGGCGGACAGCCCCAGCATTTT
cdr3_aa: CASGLGTGTGGGQPQHF

v_call: TRBV29-1
clone_size: -
j_call: TRBJ2-5
cdr3_length: 16
d_call: -
cdr3_nt: TGCAGCGTTGAGCCACAGCTTAATGTGATTCAAGAGACCCAGTACTTC
cdr3_aa: CSVEPQLNVIQETQYF

v_call: TRBV4-1
clone_size: few
j_call: TRBJ2-5
cdr3_length: 16
d_call: TRBD2
cdr3_nt: TGCGCCAGCAGCCAGAGCGTAGCGGGGGCCCAAGAGACCCAGTACTTC
cdr3_aa: CASSQSVAGAQETQYF

v_call: TRBV7-9
clone_size: -
j_call: TRBJ1-1
cdr3_length: 14
d_call: -
cdr3_nt: TGTGCCAGCAGCTTAGATGTAGCTAGAGCTGAAGCTTTCTTT
cdr3_aa: CASSLDVARAEAFF

v_call: TRBV4-1
clone_size: few
j_call: TRBJ1-2
cdr3_length: 13
d_call: TRBD1
cdr3_nt: TGCGCCAGCAGTCATACAGGGGGCTATGGCTACACCTTC
cdr3_aa: CASSHTGGYGYTF

v_call: TRBV6-5
clone_size: -
j_call: TRBJ2-2
cdr3_length: 15
d_call: -
cdr3_nt: TGTGCCAGCAGTTACGGGCAGGGCTCGACCGGGGAGCTGTTTTTT
cdr3_aa: CASSYGQGSTGELFF

v_call: TRBV7-2
clone_size: -
j_call: TRBJ2-7
cdr3_length: 19
d_call: TRBD2
cdr3_nt: TGTGCCAGCAGCTTAGCGAGCGGGAGGGCCTCGGCGGGCTACTACGAGCAGTACTTC
cdr3_aa: CASSLASGRASAGYYEQYF

v_call: TRBV7-9
clone_size: -
j_call: TRBJ2-7
cdr3_length: 14
d_call: -
cdr3_nt: TGTGCCAGCAGCTCCCCGACTAGACCCCACGAGCAGTACTTC
cdr3_aa: CASSSPTRPHEQYF

v_call: TRBV7-3
clone_size: few
j_call: TRBJ2-3
cdr3_length: 16
d_call: TRBD2
cdr3_nt: TGTGCCAGCAGCCAAATAGCGGGGGGTGCCACAGATACGCAGTATTTT
cdr3_aa: CASSQIAGGATDTQYF

v_call: TRBV6-6
clone_size: once
j_call: TRBJ2-7
cdr3_length: 11
d_call: -
cdr3_nt: TGTGCCAGCAGTCCGACTGGGGAGCAGTACTTC
cdr3_aa: CASSPTGEQYF

v_call: TRBV6-5
clone_size: -
j_call: TRBJ2-7
cdr3_length: 16
d_call: TRBD2
cdr3_nt: TGTGCCAGCAGTTCGTTGACTAGCGCGAGCTCCTACGAGCAGTACTTC
cdr3_aa: CASSSLTSASSYEQYF

v_call: TRBV27
clone_size: -
j_call: TRBJ1-5
cdr3_length: 13
d_call: -
cdr3_nt: TGTGCCAGCAGTTTAACCGGCGGGCAGCCCCAGCATTTT
cdr3_aa: CASSLTGGQPQHF

v_call: TRBV30
clone_size: -
j_call: TRBJ1-2
cdr3_length: 15
d_call: -
cdr3_nt: TGTGCCTGGAGTTCGGGGGTGCTTGCTAACTATGGCTACACCTTC
cdr3_aa: CAWSSGVLANYGYTF

v_call: TRBV3-1/TRBV3-2
clone_size: -
j_call: TRBJ1-5
cdr3_length: 16
d_call: -
cdr3_nt: TGTGCCAGCAGCCAAGGGGTTTCAGGGTTCAATCAGCCCCAGCATTTT
cdr3_aa: CASSQGVSGFNQPQHF

v_call: TRBV2
clone_size: -
j_call: TRBJ2-7
cdr3_length: 13
d_call: TRBD1
cdr3_nt: TGTGCCAGCAGGACTGACAGGGACTACGAGCAGTACTTC
cdr3_aa: CASRTDRDYEQYF

v_call: TRBV30
clone_size: -
j_call: TRBJ1-1
cdr3_length: 12
d_call: -
cdr3_nt: TGTGCCTGGTTTTCAGGCTACACTGAAGCTTTCTTT
cdr3_aa: CAWFSGYTEAFF

v_call: TRBV3-1/TRBV3-2
clone_size: -
j_call: TRBJ1-1
cdr3_length: 13
d_call: TRBD1
cdr3_nt: TGTGCCAGCAGTCGACAGGGTGGGGCTGAAGCTTTCTTT
cdr3_aa: CASSRQGGAEAFF

v_call: TRBV9
clone_size: -
j_call: TRBJ2-2
cdr3_length: 19
d_call: -
cdr3_nt: TGTGCCAGCAGCCTAAGTAGTGGCCCCGGGGGACTGAACACCGGGGAGCTGTTTTTT
cdr3_aa: CASSLSSGPGGLNTGELFF

v_call: TRBV12-3/TRBV12-4
clone_size: -
j_call: TRBJ2-7
cdr3_length: 12
d_call: -
cdr3_nt: TGTGCCAGCAGTTTATTTCTCTACGAGCAGTACTTC
cdr3_aa: CASSLFLYEQYF

v_call: TRBV19
clone_size: -
j_call: TRBJ2-1
cdr3_length: 15
d_call: TRBD1
cdr3_nt: TGTGCCAGTAGCCTGGGACAGACGGTAATCGGTGAGCAGTTCTTC
cdr3_aa: CASSLGQTVIGEQFF

v_call: TRBV2
clone_size: -
j_call: TRBJ1-2
cdr3_length: 15
d_call: TRBD1
cdr3_nt: TGTGCCAGCAGTTTTGCCGGGGGACAGGGGATGAGCTACACCTTC
cdr3_aa: CASSFAGGQGMSYTF

v_call: TRBV27
clone_size: -
j_call: TRBJ1-1
cdr3_length: 16
d_call: TRBD1
cdr3_nt: TGTGCCAGCACCCCTGCGGGCAGGGGGCGAGGAACTGAAGCTTTCTTT
cdr3_aa: CASTPAGRGRGTEAFF

v_call: TRBV10-3
clone_size: -
j_call: TRBJ2-3
cdr3_length: 11
d_call: -
cdr3_nt: TGTGCCATCAGTGGCGGGTATACGCAGTATTTT
cdr3_aa: CAISGGYTQYF

v_call: TRBV5-1
clone_size: -
j_call: TRBJ1-3
cdr3_length: 16
d_call: TRBD1
cdr3_nt: TGCGCCAGCAGCAACGGACAGGGGGCATACGGAAACACCATATATTTT
cdr3_aa: CASSNGQGAYGNTIYF

v_call: TRBV9
clone_size: -
j_call: TRBJ1-6
cdr3_length: 15
d_call: TRBD1
cdr3_nt: TGTGCCAGCAGCCTGGACAGGAGTTATAATTCACCCCTCCACTTT
cdr3_aa: CASSLDRSYNSPLHF

v_call: TRBV6-5
clone_size: -
j_call: TRBJ1-1
cdr3_length: 11
d_call: -
cdr3_nt: TGTGCCAGCAGAAGGGGGACTGAAGCTTTCTTT
cdr3_aa: CASRRGTEAFF

v_call: TRBV5-6
clone_size: -
j_call: TRBJ2-7
cdr3_length: 13
d_call: -
cdr3_nt: TGTGCCAGCAGCTTGTTTACGGCGGGGGAGCAGTACTTC
cdr3_aa: CASSLFTAGEQYF

v_call: TRBV5-1
clone_size: -
j_call: TRBJ1-2
cdr3_length: 16
d_call: TRBD1
cdr3_nt: TGCGCCAGCAGCCCGGCCACCGGGACAGGGTTATATGGCTACACCTTC
cdr3_aa: CASSPATGTGLYGYTF

v_call: TRBV5-1
clone_size: -
j_call: TRBJ1-2
cdr3_length: 17
d_call: TRBD1
cdr3_nt: TGCGCCAGCAGCTTGGACCGCTGGACAGGAGCCTCCTATGGCTACACCTTC
cdr3_aa: CASSLDRWTGASYGYTF

v_call: TRBV9
clone_size: -
j_call: TRBJ1-6
cdr3_length: 15
d_call: TRBD1
cdr3_nt: TGTGCCAGCAACAGGGGGAGCTCCTATAATTCACCCCTCCACTTT
cdr3_aa: CASNRGSSYNSPLHF

v_call: TRBV6-6
clone_size: -
j_call: TRBJ1-2
cdr3_length: 13
d_call: -
cdr3_nt: TGTGCCAGCAGTTACTCGCGGGACTATGGCTACACCTTC
cdr3_aa: CASSYSRDYGYTF

v_call: TRBV29-1
clone_size: -
j_call: TRBJ1-2
cdr3_length: 14
d_call: TRBD1
cdr3_nt: TGCAGCGTTGGGGGATTACAGGGGATCGATGGCTACACCTTC
cdr3_aa: CSVGGLQGIDGYTF